This TCR beta chain came from a study of sequential checkpoint blockade in melanoma. At the level of the study: TCRβ was sequenced from DNA of approximately 99 pretreatment tumors.

TCRdb's copy holds only in-frame clones and misses some; the assay was immunoSEQ multiplex PCR. Of about 3,000 clones listed, 20% to 25% are singletons. Noted treatment: randomized to nivolumab then ipilimumab (arm A) or the reverse (arm B). Here the sequenced sample was tumor tissue (inferred from file names), taken from a patient given nivolumab and ipilimumab in sequence. The receptor was derived from a human patient with melanoma. Some clones in this sample may be carry-over from other donors' samples.

The CDR3 here is CASSGGTGTPQETQYF. The CDR3 DNA reads as TGCGCCAGCAGCGGGGGGACTGGCACTCCCCAAGAGACCCAGTACTTC. The rearrangement uses TRBV10-2 and TRBJ2-5, with 7 bases that match TRBD2. The CDR3 is made up of 16 amino acids. Germline CDR1 and CDR2: WSHSY and SAAADI. Germline trimming cut 6 bases from V and 1 base from J; bases unmatched to any gene: 11.